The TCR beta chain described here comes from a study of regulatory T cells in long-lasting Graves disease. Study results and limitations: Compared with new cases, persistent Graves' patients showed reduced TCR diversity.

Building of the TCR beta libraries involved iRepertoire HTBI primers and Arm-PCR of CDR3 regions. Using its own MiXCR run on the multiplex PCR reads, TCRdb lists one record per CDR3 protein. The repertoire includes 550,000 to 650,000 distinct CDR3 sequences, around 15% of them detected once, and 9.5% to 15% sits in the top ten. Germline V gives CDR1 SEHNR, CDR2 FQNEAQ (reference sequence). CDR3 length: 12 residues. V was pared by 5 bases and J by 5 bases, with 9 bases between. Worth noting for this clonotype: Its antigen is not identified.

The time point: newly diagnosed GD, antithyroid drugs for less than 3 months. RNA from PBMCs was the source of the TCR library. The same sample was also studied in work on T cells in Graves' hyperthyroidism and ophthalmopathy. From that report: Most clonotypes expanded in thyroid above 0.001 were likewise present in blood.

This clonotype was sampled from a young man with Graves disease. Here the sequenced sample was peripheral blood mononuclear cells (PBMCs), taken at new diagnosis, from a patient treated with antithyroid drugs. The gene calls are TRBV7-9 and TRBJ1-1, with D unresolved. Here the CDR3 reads CASSLAVTEAFF. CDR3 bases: TGTGCCAGCAGCCTTGCTGTGACTGAAGCTTTCTTT.